This TCR beta chain comes out of a study of response to subunit inactivated influenza vaccine. MiXCR, run by TCRdb on the RT-PCR reads, gives a single entry per CDR3 protein. The data hold about 780,000 distinct CDR3 sequences, with 18% observed a single time. This CDR3 is 13 amino acids long. V shed 3 bases and J 3 bases; nucleotides not matched to a gene: 2. Germline V gives CDR1 DFQATT, CDR2 SNEGSKA (reference sequence). The study, taken as a whole, reports: Few new T cells, the authors suggested, are recruited by each seasonal influenza vaccination.

This clonotype was seen a handful of times. The antigen is undetermined. The clonotype comes from a man aged 50 to 60 who received an inactivated influenza vaccine. V gene TRBV20-1 combines with J gene TRBJ2-1, with TRBD2 matching 7 bases. Specimen: PBMCs from blood, collected 5 to 6 days after vaccination. The CDR3 DNA is TGCAGTGCTAGGGGGGGGAACTACAATGAGCAGTTCTTC. Its protein is CSARGGNYNEQFF.